This T cell receptor (beta chain) comes out of a study of cytomegalovirus exposure and HLA in healthy donors. Regarding this clone: The antigen is not known.

Study-level points and caveats: Subsequent analysis revealed that first-cohort TCR clusters tended to co-occur in the 95 to 150 validation repertoires.

Clones were sequenced by immunoSEQ multiplex PCR, and TCRdb holds only the in-frame ones, with some missing. The table has some 330,000 clones, about nine tenths seen once. The CDR3 is 15 residues long. V was clipped by 1 base and J by 2 bases; unmatched bases: 1. Germline CDR1 reads SGHAT; CDR2 reads FQNNGV. Sequencing used PBMCs. The rearrangement joins TRBV11-2 to TRBJ2-7; TRBD2 agrees at 11 bases. The sequence was collected from a woman aged 18-29 years in good health and CMV-seronegative. Here the CDR3 DNA reads TGTGCCAGCAGCTTAGGTAGCGGGAGGGCCTACGAGCAGTACTTC. This translates into CASSLGSGRAYEQYF.